Below are 3 T cell receptor beta chains sequenced from a single sample in a study of blood T cell repertoires in COVID-19. Sequencing used immunoSEQ multiplex PCR; TCRdb keeps in-frame clones, though not all of them. The data show 45,000 to 65,000 clones, approximately 88% seen once. Source material: peripheral blood. All receptors derive from a human donor in a cohort sampled during active COVID-19.

This chain joins TRBV4-3 and TRBJ2-7; the D gene is possibly TRBD1 (6 bases). Germline CDR1 LGHNA, CDR2 YSLEER. V lost 1 base and J 4 bases, leaving 14 bases between the germline ends. The CDR3 length is 15 residues. The CDR3 loop reads CASSQGVGALYEQYF. CDR3 in DNA: TGCGCCAGCAGCCAAGGGGTGGGGGCCCTGTACGAGCAGTACTTC.

The genes are TRBV7-6 and TRBJ1-2; a possible D gene is TRBD1 (5 bases). The CDR3 runs to 13 residues. The germline gives CDR1 SGHVS, CDR2 FNYEAQ. V lost 9 bases, J lost 2 bases, and 13 bases lay in between. DNA of the CDR3: TGTGCCAGTAGCGACAGAACAAACTATGGCTACACCTTC. It specifies CASSDRTNYGYTF.

The V call is TRBV4-3, the J call TRBJ2-7, with D possibly TRBD1 on 6 matching bases. The CDR3 is made up of 14 amino acids. CDR1 and CDR2 from the germline V gene are LGHNA and YSLEER. Trimming shortened V by 1 base and J by 2 bases, and 9 bases separated the two germline ends. CDR3 sequence (DNA): TGCGCCAGCAGCCAAGCTAGGACAGCCTACGAGCAGTACTTC. It codes for CASSQARTAYEQYF.